A selection of T cell receptor beta chains follows, all from one sample in a study of blood T cells in healthy people across ages. TCRdb used MiXCR to reprocess the 5' RACE reads, holding one entry per CDR3 protein. This table holds some 1.7 million distinct CDR3 sequences, about 28% found once. Input material: blood. The source is a woman aged 25 to 45 in good health. CDR3s include the opening cysteine and the closing phenylalanine or tryptophan. Fields, in order: D gene, clone size, J gene, V gene, CDR3 protein, CDR3 DNA. The D gene is left open where the match is weak. Clone sizes are given selectively: once, few, many, or a class where the clone is expanded.

d_call: -; clone_size: few; j_call: TRBJ2-4; v_call: TRBV6-1; cdr3_aa: CASSVATIENIQYF; cdr3_nt: TGTGCCAGCAGTGTTGCGACAATTGAAAACATTCAGTACTTC
d_call: -; clone_size: few; j_call: TRBJ1-2; v_call: TRBV10-3; cdr3_aa: CAISNGQGRSNYGYTF; cdr3_nt: TGTGCCATTTCTAATGGGCAGGGAAGGTCTAACTATGGCTACACCTTC
d_call: TRBD1; clone_size: -; j_call: TRBJ1-1; v_call: TRBV29-1; cdr3_aa: CSVEGLRGQEWTEAFF; cdr3_nt: TGCAGCGTTGAGGGGTTAAGGGGGCAAGAGTGGACTGAAGCTTTCTTT
d_call: -; clone_size: -; j_call: TRBJ1-6; v_call: TRBV5-1; cdr3_aa: CASSRSRGTSPLHF; cdr3_nt: TGCGCCAGCAGCCGGTCCAGGGGAACCTCACCCCTCCACTTT
d_call: TRBD1; clone_size: many; j_call: TRBJ2-1; v_call: TRBV12-3/TRBV12-4; cdr3_aa: CASSSGSGQVRYNEQFF; cdr3_nt: TGTGCCAGCAGTTCGGGTTCTGGACAGGTCCGATACAATGAGCAGTTCTTC
d_call: TRBD2; clone_size: few; j_call: TRBJ2-3; v_call: TRBV29-1; cdr3_aa: CSVEGISGARADTQYF; cdr3_nt: TGCAGCGTTGAAGGAATAAGCGGGGCTCGCGCGGATACGCAGTATTTT
d_call: TRBD2; clone_size: -; j_call: TRBJ2-7; v_call: TRBV5-5; cdr3_aa: CASSWRASGVYNEQYF; cdr3_nt: TGTGCCAGCAGCTGGCGGGCTAGCGGGGTCTACAATGAGCAGTACTTC
d_call: TRBD1; clone_size: -; j_call: TRBJ2-2; v_call: TRBV25-1; cdr3_aa: CASSGRDRGRYNTGELFF; cdr3_nt: TGTGCCAGCAGTGGTCGGGACAGGGGGCGGTACAACACCGGGGAGCTGTTTTTT
d_call: TRBD2; clone_size: -; j_call: TRBJ2-4; v_call: TRBV6-5; cdr3_aa: CASSSPSGAYNEQYF; cdr3_nt: TGTGCCAGCAGTTCTCCTAGCGGAGCTTACAATGAGCAGTACTTC
d_call: -; clone_size: few; j_call: TRBJ2-5; v_call: TRBV6-5; cdr3_aa: CASSYSPGGGETQYF; cdr3_nt: TGTGCCAGCAGTTACTCACCCGGAGGCGGAGAGACCCAGTACTTC
d_call: -; clone_size: -; j_call: TRBJ2-7; v_call: TRBV3-1; cdr3_aa: CASSQGGAGTYEQYF; cdr3_nt: TGTGCCAGCAGCCAAGGCGGAGCGGGTACCTACGAGCAGTACTTC
d_call: -; clone_size: many; j_call: TRBJ2-7; v_call: TRBV10-2; cdr3_aa: CASRDSSPYEQYF; cdr3_nt: TGCGCCAGTCGGGACTCAAGTCCCTACGAGCAGTACTTC
d_call: -; clone_size: few; j_call: TRBJ1-4; v_call: TRBV6-5; cdr3_aa: CASRGPGGEKLFF; cdr3_nt: TGTGCCAGCAGGGGCCCAGGTGGTGAAAAACTGTTTTTT
d_call: -; clone_size: -; j_call: TRBJ1-5; v_call: TRBV6-6; cdr3_aa: CASSRRNQPQHF; cdr3_nt: TGTGCCAGCAGTCGACGTAATCAGCCCCAGCATTTT
d_call: -; clone_size: -; j_call: TRBJ2-1; v_call: TRBV20-1; cdr3_aa: CSASFVLEGHNEQFF; cdr3_nt: TGCAGTGCTAGTTTCGTCCTAGAGGGGCACAATGAGCAGTTCTTC
d_call: -; clone_size: -; j_call: TRBJ2-7; v_call: TRBV7-2; cdr3_aa: CASSPSIQGYEQYF; cdr3_nt: TGTGCCAGCAGCCCATCGATACAGGGCTACGAGCAGTACTTC
d_call: -; clone_size: -; j_call: TRBJ1-5; v_call: TRBV21-1; cdr3_aa: CASGQGAGQPQHF; cdr3_nt: TGTGCCAGCGGCCAGGGGGCAGGTCAGCCCCAGCATTTT
d_call: TRBD2; clone_size: many; j_call: TRBJ2-3; v_call: TRBV12-3/TRBV12-4; cdr3_aa: CASRGLAGGRGSDTQYF; cdr3_nt: TGTGCCAGCAGGGGACTAGCGGGGGGGCGAGGGTCAGATACGCAGTATTTT
d_call: -; clone_size: many; j_call: TRBJ2-7; v_call: TRBV20-1; cdr3_aa: CSAGRQFEQYF; cdr3_nt: TGCAGTGCTGGAAGACAGTTTGAGCAGTACTTC
d_call: -; clone_size: -; j_call: TRBJ2-7; v_call: TRBV2; cdr3_aa: CASSGSRVGQYF; cdr3_nt: TGTGCCAGCAGTGGCAGCCGGGTGGGGCAGTACTTC
d_call: -; clone_size: many; j_call: TRBJ1-1; v_call: TRBV7-2; cdr3_aa: CASSLQGIEAFF; cdr3_nt: TGTGCCAGCAGCCTCCAAGGTATTGAAGCTTTCTTT
d_call: TRBD1; clone_size: -; j_call: TRBJ1-1; v_call: TRBV27; cdr3_aa: CASIRRDSLNTEAFF; cdr3_nt: TGTGCCAGCATCCGACGGGACAGCTTGAACACTGAAGCTTTCTTT
d_call: -; clone_size: -; j_call: TRBJ2-1; v_call: TRBV2; cdr3_aa: CASTAKDWSRAEQFF; cdr3_nt: TGTGCCAGTACGGCGAAGGACTGGTCCAGGGCGGAGCAGTTCTTC
d_call: -; clone_size: few; j_call: TRBJ1-2; v_call: TRBV2; cdr3_aa: CASSERGTYGYTF; cdr3_nt: TGTGCCAGCAGTGAGAGGGGCACCTATGGCTACACCTTC
d_call: TRBD1; clone_size: many; j_call: TRBJ2-7; v_call: TRBV20-1; cdr3_aa: CSASYDRGITYEQYF; cdr3_nt: TGCAGTGCTAGTTACGACAGGGGGATAACCTACGAGCAGTACTTC
d_call: TRBD2; clone_size: once; j_call: TRBJ2-1; v_call: TRBV6-5; cdr3_aa: CASGNLGLAEIHEQFF; cdr3_nt: TGTGCCAGCGGTAACTTGGGGCTAGCGGAGATCCATGAGCAGTTCTTC
d_call: TRBD1; clone_size: -; j_call: TRBJ2-1; v_call: TRBV7-9; cdr3_aa: CASSLGQVTTYNEQFF; cdr3_nt: TGTGCCAGCAGCTTGGGACAGGTGACTACCTACAATGAGCAGTTCTTC
d_call: -; clone_size: few; j_call: TRBJ2-6; v_call: TRBV18; cdr3_aa: CASSPMGIFAGANVLTF; cdr3_nt: TGTGCCAGCTCACCAATGGGGATTTTCGCTGGGGCCAACGTCCTGACTTTC
d_call: -; clone_size: -; j_call: TRBJ1-4; v_call: TRBV28; cdr3_aa: CASHDGGNEKLFF; cdr3_nt: TGTGCCAGCCATGACGGTGGGAATGAAAAACTGTTTTTT
d_call: -; clone_size: many; j_call: TRBJ1-2; v_call: TRBV3-1; cdr3_aa: CASSQDPLDYGYTF; cdr3_nt: TGTGCCAGCAGCCAAGATCCACTCGACTATGGCTACACCTTC
d_call: -; clone_size: -; j_call: TRBJ2-2; v_call: TRBV4-1; cdr3_aa: CASSPQGSGELFF; cdr3_nt: TGCGCCAGCAGCCCCCAGGGGTCCGGGGAGCTGTTTTTT
d_call: TRBD2; clone_size: -; j_call: TRBJ2-1; v_call: TRBV6-5; cdr3_aa: CASSYSRGVSCNEQFF; cdr3_nt: TGTGCCAGCAGTTACTCGCGGGGGGTTTCCTGCAATGAGCAGTTCTTC
d_call: TRBD2; clone_size: few; j_call: TRBJ2-1; v_call: TRBV5-1; cdr3_aa: CASRSGGPGEQFF; cdr3_nt: TGCGCCAGCAGAAGCGGGGGGCCAGGGGAGCAGTTCTTC
d_call: -; clone_size: few; j_call: TRBJ2-6; v_call: TRBV12-3/TRBV12-4; cdr3_aa: CASSSGEAGANVRTF; cdr3_nt: TGTGCCAGCAGCTCAGGGGAAGCAGGGGCCAACGTCCGGACTTTC
d_call: -; clone_size: few; j_call: TRBJ1-4; v_call: TRBV3-1; cdr3_aa: CASSQDRGGKLFF; cdr3_nt: TGTGCCAGCAGCCAGGATAGGGGCGGAAAACTGTTTTTT
d_call: TRBD2; clone_size: many; j_call: TRBJ2-5; v_call: TRBV7-2; cdr3_aa: CASSLAGSSGSGQETQYF; cdr3_nt: TGTGCCAGCAGCTTAGCGGGCTCTAGCGGGAGTGGTCAAGAGACCCAGTACTTC
d_call: TRBD1; clone_size: -; j_call: TRBJ1-1; v_call: TRBV18; cdr3_aa: CASSQGQFNTEAFF; cdr3_nt: TGTGCCAGCTCTCAGGGACAGTTTAACACTGAAGCTTTCTTT
d_call: -; clone_size: many; j_call: TRBJ2-7; v_call: TRBV20-1; cdr3_aa: CSARDQDRTYEQYF; cdr3_nt: TGCAGTGCTAGAGATCAGGACAGAACCTACGAGCAGTACTTC
d_call: TRBD1; clone_size: -; j_call: TRBJ2-3; v_call: TRBV7-2; cdr3_aa: CASSLRTGNTDTQYF; cdr3_nt: TGTGCCAGCAGCTTAAGGACAGGGAACACAGATACGCAGTATTTT
d_call: TRBD1; clone_size: few; j_call: TRBJ1-1; v_call: TRBV5-5; cdr3_aa: CASSPRTGGASEAFF; cdr3_nt: TGTGCCAGCAGCCCAAGGACAGGAGGGGCGTCTGAAGCTTTCTTT
d_call: -; clone_size: -; j_call: TRBJ2-2; v_call: TRBV11-2; cdr3_aa: CASSSRDSTGELFF; cdr3_nt: TGTGCCAGCAGTTCCCGGGACTCCACCGGGGAGCTGTTTTTT
d_call: TRBD2; clone_size: many; j_call: TRBJ2-7; v_call: TRBV5-4; cdr3_aa: CASSLTSGVYNYEQYF; cdr3_nt: TGTGCCAGCAGTCTGACTAGCGGAGTGTATAACTACGAGCAGTACTTC
d_call: -; clone_size: -; j_call: TRBJ2-3; v_call: TRBV25-1; cdr3_aa: CASSGSVGTQYF; cdr3_nt: TGTGCCAGCAGTGGGAGTGTCGGAACGCAGTATTTT
d_call: TRBD2; clone_size: -; j_call: TRBJ2-4; v_call: TRBV6-5; cdr3_aa: CASRPRGLGDIQYF; cdr3_nt: TGTGCCAGCAGGCCCAGGGGACTAGGAGACATTCAGTACTTC
d_call: TRBD2; clone_size: -; j_call: TRBJ2-1; v_call: TRBV20-1; cdr3_aa: CSAPGLAGVRGHEQFF; cdr3_nt: TGCAGTGCTCCAGGACTAGCGGGAGTGAGGGGCCATGAGCAGTTCTTC
d_call: -; clone_size: -; j_call: TRBJ1-5; v_call: TRBV24-1; cdr3_aa: CATSLGTGQPQHF; cdr3_nt: TGTGCCACCAGTCTGGGGACGGGTCAGCCCCAGCATTTT
d_call: TRBD2; clone_size: -; j_call: TRBJ2-1; v_call: TRBV7-2; cdr3_aa: CASSFRLAGEGEQFF; cdr3_nt: TGTGCCAGCAGCTTTCGACTAGCGGGGGAGGGGGAGCAGTTCTTC
d_call: -; clone_size: -; j_call: TRBJ1-1; v_call: TRBV12-3/TRBV12-4; cdr3_aa: CASSLGLSIEAFF; cdr3_nt: TGTGCCAGCAGTTTGGGGTTGAGCATTGAAGCTTTCTTT
d_call: TRBD2; clone_size: -; j_call: TRBJ2-1; v_call: TRBV3-1; cdr3_aa: CASSQEGGGGDDEQFF; cdr3_nt: TGTGCCAGCAGCCAAGAGGGAGGCGGGGGGGACGATGAGCAGTTCTTC
d_call: -; clone_size: few; j_call: TRBJ1-4; v_call: TRBV4-1; cdr3_aa: CASSGRAAKAEKLFF; cdr3_nt: TGCGCCAGCAGCGGGCGGGCAGCAAAGGCTGAAAAACTGTTTTTT
d_call: -; clone_size: -; j_call: TRBJ2-2; v_call: TRBV5-1; cdr3_aa: CASSSSQGETGELFF; cdr3_nt: TGCGCCAGCAGCTCGTCACAGGGTGAGACCGGGGAGCTGTTTTTT
d_call: -; clone_size: -; j_call: TRBJ2-1; v_call: TRBV29-1; cdr3_aa: CSVGAWEGAVDNEQFF; cdr3_nt: TGCAGCGTTGGAGCCTGGGAGGGGGCGGTTGACAATGAGCAGTTCTTC